This entry concerns a single T cell receptor (beta chain). This clone's antigen is unknown. The input lacks base qualities; no much larger clone sits a single base away. The CDR3 regions of human TCRbeta chains were analyzed by immunosequencing. On the study's bioinformatics: TCRs in the repertoires were compared against a reference library of SARS-CoV-2-specific TCRs that had been generated with the MIRA antigen-specificity platform. Breadth meant the fraction of unique TCRs that were SARS-CoV-2-associated, whereas depth meant the fraction of total T cells that were SARS-CoV-2-associated. Using the MIRA data, each spike-specific TCR was mapped to the spike region that the TCR reacts to and placed in a CD4 or CD8 class. Log10-transformed breadth and depth values were compared by one-way ANOVA with Sidak's multiple comparisons tests. Drawn from immuneACCESS, this table holds only the in-frame rearrangements with V and J called that TCRdb kept. Clones are partly lost; checked studies trace under half to an unresolved V gene and leave the rest unexplained. Clone size and V and J calls were adopted from that table, with D and trimming inferred from the DNA. The sample contains 55,000 to 90,000 clones, around four fifths of them found a single time. The ten most abundant clones make up 5.4% of the sample.

CDR3 length: 13 amino acids, cysteine to phenylalanine. Only CDR3 DNA remains: 39 bases, in frame from the first base. Based on the germline V gene, the CDR1 and CDR2 sequences are SGHNT and YENEEA. The germline V end is reduced by 3 bases and the J end by 3 bases; junction bases left unmatched: 2. The sample's time point label is to be understood as: baseline before first vaccination. Vaccinee samples came from UK trials COV001 and COV002, including a single-blind randomized controlled phase 2/3 trial of AZD1222 (ChAdOx1 nCoV-19) in healthy adults. For TCRbeta chain sequencing, PBMC samples from trial participants were taken at day 0 and at day 28 after the second dose. This record belongs to a study of T cell responses to AZD1222 COVID-19 vaccine (dated by TCRdb to about 2021). Regarding the study in general: AZD1222 recipients with second doses at about 4 weeks or about 12 weeks were pooled, because spike-specific TCR depth and breadth did not differ between schedules. Enrollment into the trials was organized by age into subgroups of 18-55, 56-69 and 70-plus years, and those subgroups contained roughly 150, 30 and 60 TCR-sequenced participants, respectively. TCR sequencing covered 230 or so trial participants: around 210 given two doses of AZD1222 and approximately 26 given two doses of MenACWY control vaccine. Summary of the overall study and its limitations: Reportedly, close to half of the unique spike-specific TCRs recognized epitopes lying outside the regions that are mutated in the B.1.351 and B.1.1.7 variants. The 56-69-year group was small, and its depth increase did not reach significance, likely because of low power. A significant rise in spike-specific TCR breadth and depth was observed after two AZD1222 doses relative to day 0 and relative to MenACWY recipients. Participants were mostly white British and included more females than males, and it was suggested by the authors that clonal diversity may have been underestimated. Because no day 14 peak-response samples were available, repertoires were characterized only after the peak T cell response. Only five to seven AZD1222 recipients were SARS-CoV-2 seropositive at baseline, limiting conclusions about previously exposed vaccinees. The whole spike protein was spanned by vaccine-associated CD4 TCRs, and dominant responses were seen in regions 160-218 and 743-854.

The rearranged chain carries TRBV11-3 and TRBJ2-7, and 7 bases in between align with TRBD1. The sequences come from peripheral blood, collected on day 0 of AZD1222 vaccination. This clonotype was sampled from an adult in good health. CDR3 region: CASSLTGNYEQYF. The base sequence is TGTGCCAGCAGCTTGACAGGGAACTACGAGCAGTACTTC.